This T cell receptor beta chain was retrieved from a study of blood T cell repertoires in COVID-19. Study in general: PBMCs, B-cell-depleted T cells, or T cells provided the cDNA or gDNA that made up the material.

The table came from immunoSEQ multiplex PCR; TCRdb's copy has only in-frame clones and leaves some out. Of approximately 270,000 clones in the sample, around 88% were seen once. Notes on this clone: Sequence at one end of the junction differs from germline and may be a read error.

Germline CDR1 reads SGHNT; CDR2 reads YENEEA. This CDR3 is 12 amino acids long. The source material was peripheral blood. The clonotype comes from a woman in her twenties or thirties with COVID-19, enrolled during active disease. This rearrangement joins TRBV11-3 to TRBJ1-2; D not resolved. The DNA of the CDR3 is TGTGCCAGCAGCCAAGAGGGTATCCCGCCTCGCTTC. This gives the protein CASSQEGIPPRF.